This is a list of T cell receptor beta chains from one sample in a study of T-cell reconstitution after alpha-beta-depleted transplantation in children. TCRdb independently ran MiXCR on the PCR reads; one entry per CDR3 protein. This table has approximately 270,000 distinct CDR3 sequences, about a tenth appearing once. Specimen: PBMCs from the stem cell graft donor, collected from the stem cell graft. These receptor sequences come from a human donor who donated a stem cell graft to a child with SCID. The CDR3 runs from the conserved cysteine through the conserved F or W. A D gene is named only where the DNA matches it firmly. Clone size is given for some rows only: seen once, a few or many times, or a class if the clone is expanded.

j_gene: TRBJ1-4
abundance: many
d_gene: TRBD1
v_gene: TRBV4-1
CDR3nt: TGCGCCAGCAGCCAAGGGACAGGTTATGAAAAACTGTTTTTT
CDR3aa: CASSQGTGYEKLFF

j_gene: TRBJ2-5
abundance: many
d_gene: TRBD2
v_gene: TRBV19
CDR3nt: TGTGCCAGTAGTATAAGAGGACTAGCTCAAGAGACCCAGTACTTC
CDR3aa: CASSIRGLAQETQYF

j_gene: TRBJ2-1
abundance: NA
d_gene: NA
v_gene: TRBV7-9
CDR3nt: TGTGCCAGCAGCCCTCTGTTGGGGGGGCCTGGCAATGAGCAGTTCTTC
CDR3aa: CASSPLLGGPGNEQFF

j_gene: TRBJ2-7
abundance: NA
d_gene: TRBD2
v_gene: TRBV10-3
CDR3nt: TGTGCCATTCGGACTAGCGGGGAGAGCTCCTACGAGCAGTACTTC
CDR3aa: CAIRTSGESSYEQYF

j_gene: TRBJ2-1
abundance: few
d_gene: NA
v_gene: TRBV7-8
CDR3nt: TGTGCCAGCAGTAGAGATGATGGACCGAGGGGGTTCTTC
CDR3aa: CASSRDDGPRGFF

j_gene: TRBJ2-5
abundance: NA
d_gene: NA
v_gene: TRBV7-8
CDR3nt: TGTGCCAGCAGCTTAGTTTCGCCAGAAGAGACCCAGTACTTC
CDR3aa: CASSLVSPEETQYF

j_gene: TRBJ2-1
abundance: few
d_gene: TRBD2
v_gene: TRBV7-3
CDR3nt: TGTGCCAGCAGCCCCCGACTAGCGGGGGGTCGTTACAATGAGCAGTTCTTC
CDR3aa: CASSPRLAGGRYNEQFF

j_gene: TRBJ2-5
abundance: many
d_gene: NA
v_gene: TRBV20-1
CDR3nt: TGCAGTTCTAATCCATCGTGGGGCAAAGAGACCCAGTACTTC
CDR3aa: CSSNPSWGKETQYF

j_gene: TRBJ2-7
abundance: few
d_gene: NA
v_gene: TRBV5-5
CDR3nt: TGTGCCAGCAGACCCCCAGGGGAGGCCTTCTCCTACGAGCAGTACTTC
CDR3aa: CASRPPGEAFSYEQYF

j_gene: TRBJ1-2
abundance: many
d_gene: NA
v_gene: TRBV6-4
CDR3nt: TGTGCCAGCAACGAGGGGGGCTATGGCTACACCTTC
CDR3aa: CASNEGGYGYTF

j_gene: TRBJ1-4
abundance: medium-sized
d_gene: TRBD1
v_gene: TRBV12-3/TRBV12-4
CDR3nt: TGTGCCAGCAGGCGACAGGGCCTTCCAACTAATGAAAAACTGTTTTTT
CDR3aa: CASRRQGLPTNEKLFF

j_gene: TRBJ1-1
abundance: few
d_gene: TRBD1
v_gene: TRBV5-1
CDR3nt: TGCGCCAGCAGCTACGGGACAGGGGGCGGGAACACTGAAGCTTTCTTT
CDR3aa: CASSYGTGGGNTEAFF

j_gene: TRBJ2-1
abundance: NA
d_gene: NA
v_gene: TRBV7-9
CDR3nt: TGTGCCAGCAGCTTAAATGTCGGGGTTCAGTTCTTC
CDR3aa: CASSLNVGVQFF

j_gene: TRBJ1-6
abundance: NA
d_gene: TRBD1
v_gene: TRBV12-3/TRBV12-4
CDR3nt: TGTGCCAGCAGTTTAGCTTGGACAGGGGGCCATCGATCACCCCTCCACTTT
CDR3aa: CASSLAWTGGHRSPLHF

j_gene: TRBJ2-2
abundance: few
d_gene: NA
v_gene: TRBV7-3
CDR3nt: TGTGCCAGCAGCTTAACCCCGAGCGGTCGAGGGGAGCTGTTTTTT
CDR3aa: CASSLTPSGRGELFF

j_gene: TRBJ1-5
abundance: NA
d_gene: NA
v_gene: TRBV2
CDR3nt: TGTGCCAGCACCGCGGACAACTTAGGTCAGCCCCAGCATTTT
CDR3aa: CASTADNLGQPQHF

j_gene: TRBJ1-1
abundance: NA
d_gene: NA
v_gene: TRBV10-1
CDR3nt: TGCGCCAGCACGGCGGGGTCGGTAACTGAAGCTTTCTTT
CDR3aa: CASTAGSVTEAFF

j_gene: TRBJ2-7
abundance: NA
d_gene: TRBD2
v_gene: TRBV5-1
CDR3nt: TGCGCCAGCAGCTTGAGGGCGGGGGGTTCCTACGAGCAGTACTTC
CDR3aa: CASSLRAGGSYEQYF

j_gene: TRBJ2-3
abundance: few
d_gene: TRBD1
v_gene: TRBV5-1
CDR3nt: TGCGCCAGCAGCGGGGGGACAGGGAGCACAGATACGCAGTATTTT
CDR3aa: CASSGGTGSTDTQYF

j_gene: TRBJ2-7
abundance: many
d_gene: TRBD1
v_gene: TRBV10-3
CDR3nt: TGTGCCATCAGTGAGTCAGGAACAGGGGGCGGTGAGCAGTACTTC
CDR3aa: CAISESGTGGGEQYF

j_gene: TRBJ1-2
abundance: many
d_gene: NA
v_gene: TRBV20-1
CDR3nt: TGCAGTGCTTTACCTCTGGACAGTGGGAGGTTAGTAGGAGGCTACACCTTC
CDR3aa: CSALPLDSGRLVGGYTF

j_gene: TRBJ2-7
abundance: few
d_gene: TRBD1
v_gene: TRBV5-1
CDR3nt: TGCGCCAGCAGCAATCCGGGACAGACCTACGAGCAGTACTTC
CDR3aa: CASSNPGQTYEQYF

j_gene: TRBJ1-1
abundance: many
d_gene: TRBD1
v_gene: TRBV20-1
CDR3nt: TGCAGTGCTATCAGGGGGCGTTACCCAGCTTTCTTT
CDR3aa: CSAIRGRYPAFF

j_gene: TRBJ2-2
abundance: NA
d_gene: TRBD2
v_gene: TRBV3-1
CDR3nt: TGTGCCAGCAGCCAATTGACTAGCGGGGGTCTAGCGAACACCGGGGAGCTGTTTTTT
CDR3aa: CASSQLTSGGLANTGELFF

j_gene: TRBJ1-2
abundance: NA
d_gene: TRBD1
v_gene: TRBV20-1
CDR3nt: TGCAGTGCTAGCCACAGGGGGCAGGGCTATGGCTACACCTTC
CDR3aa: CSASHRGQGYGYTF

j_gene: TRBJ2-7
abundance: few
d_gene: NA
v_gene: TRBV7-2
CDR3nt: TGTGCCAGCAGCCCGGGGGTTGCAGGGAACGAGCAGTACTTC
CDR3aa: CASSPGVAGNEQYF

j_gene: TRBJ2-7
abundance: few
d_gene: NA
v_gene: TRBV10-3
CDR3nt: TGTGCCATCACCAACCTTGACGAGCAGTACTTC
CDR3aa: CAITNLDEQYF

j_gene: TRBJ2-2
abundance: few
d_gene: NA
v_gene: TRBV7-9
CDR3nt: TGTGCCAGCAGCCAGAAAAACACCGGGGAGCTGTTTTTT
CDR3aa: CASSQKNTGELFF

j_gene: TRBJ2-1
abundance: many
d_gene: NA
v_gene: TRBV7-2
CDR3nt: TGTGCCAGCAGCTTATCGTCAGGAGGTAATGAGCAGTTCTTC
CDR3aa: CASSLSSGGNEQFF

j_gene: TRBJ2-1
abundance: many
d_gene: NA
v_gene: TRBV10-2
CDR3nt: TGCGCCAGCAGTGAGCAGGGTAATGAGCAGTTCTTC
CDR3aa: CASSEQGNEQFF

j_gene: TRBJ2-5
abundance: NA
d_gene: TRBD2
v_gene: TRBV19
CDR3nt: TGTGCCAGTAGTCCCACCAGGACTAGCGGGGGGGCGTGGACAGAGACCCAGTACTTC
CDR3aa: CASSPTRTSGGAWTETQYF

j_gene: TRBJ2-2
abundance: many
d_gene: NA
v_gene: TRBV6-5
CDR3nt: TGTGCCAGCAGTTTTCGGGGGGCGGGTACCGGGGAGCTGTTTTTT
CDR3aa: CASSFRGAGTGELFF

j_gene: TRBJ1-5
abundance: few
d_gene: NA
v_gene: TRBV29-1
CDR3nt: TGCAGCGTTGGGGGCGGTGATCAGCCCCAGCATTTT
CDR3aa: CSVGGGDQPQHF

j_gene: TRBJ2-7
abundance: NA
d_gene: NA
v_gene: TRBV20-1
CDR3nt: TGCAGTGCTAGAGGGGGGGATAGCTCCTACGAGCAGTACTTC
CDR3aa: CSARGGDSSYEQYF

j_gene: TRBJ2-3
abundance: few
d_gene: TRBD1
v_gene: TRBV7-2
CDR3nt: TGTGCCGGCAAGGGGACAGGGGGCACAGATACGCAGTATTTT
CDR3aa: CAGKGTGGTDTQYF

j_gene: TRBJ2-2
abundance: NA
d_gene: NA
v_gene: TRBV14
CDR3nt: TGTGCCAGCAGCCAACAGGTCGGCACCGGGGAGCTGTTTTTT
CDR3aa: CASSQQVGTGELFF

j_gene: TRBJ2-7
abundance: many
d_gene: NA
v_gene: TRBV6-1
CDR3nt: TGTGCCAGCAGTGAGGCTATCGGGGGTTCCCCTTACGAGCAGTACTTC
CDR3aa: CASSEAIGGSPYEQYF

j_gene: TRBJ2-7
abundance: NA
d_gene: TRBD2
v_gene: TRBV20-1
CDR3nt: TGCAGTGCTAGAACTAGCGGGTACTACGAGCAGTACTTC
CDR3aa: CSARTSGYYEQYF

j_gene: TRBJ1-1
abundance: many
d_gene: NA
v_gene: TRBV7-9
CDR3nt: TGTGCCAGCAGCTTGAGGTCGGCGGGGGCTTTCTTT
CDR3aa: CASSLRSAGAFF

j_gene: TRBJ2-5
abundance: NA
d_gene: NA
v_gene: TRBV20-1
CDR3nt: TGCAGTGCTAGGTTATTAGGGCAGGAGACCAAGTACTTC
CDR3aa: CSARLLGQETKYF

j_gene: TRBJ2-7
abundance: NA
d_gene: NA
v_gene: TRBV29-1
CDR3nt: TGCAGCGTTGAAGTAAACCTAGGGGACGAGCAGTACTTC
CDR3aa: CSVEVNLGDEQYF

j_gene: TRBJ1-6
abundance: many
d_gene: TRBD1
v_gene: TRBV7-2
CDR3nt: TGTGCCAGCAGCTTAGACCCCGGGACAGCCCTCCACTTT
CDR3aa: CASSLDPGTALHF

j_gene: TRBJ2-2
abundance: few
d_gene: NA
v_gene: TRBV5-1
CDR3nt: TGCGCCAGCACAAAAGGGCAAGGGACCACCGGGGAGCTGTTTTTT
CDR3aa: CASTKGQGTTGELFF

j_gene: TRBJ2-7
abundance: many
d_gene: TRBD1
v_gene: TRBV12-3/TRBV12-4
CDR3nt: TGTGCCAGCAGTCCACAGGGGAACGAGCAGTACTTC
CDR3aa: CASSPQGNEQYF